This T cell receptor beta chain was sequenced in a study of T cell responses to AZD1222 COVID-19 vaccine. Study overall: Pooling of second doses given at about 4 or about 12 weeks was done. Study outcomes and limitations: After two AZD1222 doses, spike-specific TCR breadth and depth rose versus day 0.

The CDR3 contains 12 residues. The V end was cut by 10 bases, the J end by 4 bases, with 13 bases between. Germline-derived CDR1 and CDR2 are LNHDA and SQIVND (reference sequence). The protocol was immunoSEQ multiplex PCR, while the TCRdb copy is restricted to in-frame clones and leaves out a portion. The sample shows about 180,000 clones, about 90% of them seen only once. To note about this clone: The antigen is not known.

This TCR derives from an adult in good health. The gene calls are TRBV19 and TRBJ1-2; D might be TRBD1 (5 bases). The source was peripheral blood, collected on day 0 of AZD1222 vaccination. In DNA form, the CDR3 reads TGTGCCACCCACCCGGGGGGCTATGGCTACACCTTC. As protein: CATHPGGYGYTF.